The T cell receptor beta chain described here comes from a study of T cells in tuberculosis. The wider study: IGRA-negative adolescents, IGRA-positive adolescents with latent tuberculosis and adults with active tuberculosis formed this South African cohort.

Trimming shortened V by 0 bases and J by 1 base, and 9 bases separated the two germline ends. The CDR3 sequence is 15 residues long. Germline V gene sequence: CDR1 SGDLS, CDR2 YYNGEE. The repertoire was sequenced with immunoSEQ multiplex PCR; TCRdb's copy has only in-frame clones and lacks some. The sample records roughly 28,000 clones, roughly 89% being singletons. Sequencing was carried out using PBMCs. The chain uses TRBV9 and TRBJ2-3; a possible D gene is TRBD2 (5 bases). The source is a donor aged 10 to 29 with latent tuberculosis or without tuberculosis infection. The CDR3 spells CASSVVAAGTDTQYF. CDR3 coding DNA: TGTGCCAGCAGCGTAGTGGCAGCGGGCACAGATACGCAGTATTTT. Full variable domain (outside the CDR3, taken from reference TRBV9 and TRBJ2-3): DSGVTQTPKHLITATGQRVTLRCSPRSGDLSVYWYQQSLDQGLQFLIQYYNGEERAKGNILERFSAQQFPDLHSELNLSSLELGDSALYFCASSVVAAGTDTQYFGPGTRLTVL.